These 22 T cell receptor beta chains came from one sample sequenced in a study of OX40 agonist ivuxolimab in advanced cancers. Profiled with immunoSEQ multiplex PCR; TCRdb holds only in-frame clones, not every one. The data show over 85,000 clones, roughly nine tenths seen once. The input for sequencing was CD4+ or CD8+ T cells sorted from blood, taken in a trial of the OX40 agonist ivuxolimab. These receptors originate from an adult with an advanced solid tumor such as melanoma, head and neck, liver or kidney cancer.

The rearrangement uses TRBV7-3 and TRBJ2-5; D is unclear. Germline values: CDR1 SGHTA, CDR2 FQGTGA. The CDR3 spans 13 residues. V was shortened by 4 bases and J by 5 bases, with 11 bases between the two germline ends. The CDR3 DNA reads TGTGCCAGCAGCTCCCACTTCGGGGAGACCCAGTACTTC. This sequence encodes CASSSHFGETQYF.

The rearrangement joins TRBV28 to TRBJ2-5; 12 bases agree with TRBD2. The V gene end was trimmed by 2 bases and the J gene end by 5 bases; junction bases not matched to a gene: 9. The CDR3 is 17 residues long. Germline CDR1 reads MDHEN; CDR2 reads SYDVKM. The CDR3 protein is CASSLRLAGGPGETQYF. The CDR3 region has the DNA TGTGCCAGCAGTTTACGGCTAGCGGGAGGGCCGGGGGAGACCCAGTACTTC.

In DNA, the CDR3 is TGTGCCAGCAGCCAAGTTAAGCGGGGGGATTCTCAAGAGACCCAGTACTTC. This translates into CASSQVKRGDSQETQYF. The rearrangement links TRBV4-2 to TRBJ2-5, with TRBD2 identical over 9 bases. The germline V gene has CDR1 LGHNA and CDR2 YNFKEQ. The ends lost 1 base at V and 2 bases at J; junction bases unmatched: 8. The CDR3 extends over 17 amino acids.

The chain employs TRBV21-1 and TRBJ2-5. TRBV21-1 is marked as a pseudogene. The CDR3 consists of 16 residues. CDR3 DNA sequence: TGTGCCAGCAGCAAGGGCGGAAAGACGTGGGGGGAGACCCAGTACTTC. Residues: CASSKGGKTWGETQYF.

The chain joins TRBV28 to TRBJ2-1; 11 bases are a match to TRBD1. Germline V CDR1 and CDR2: MDHEN, SYDVKM. V trimming: 4 bases; J trimming: 6 bases; junction bases outside the gene matches: 5. This CDR3 spans 15 amino acids. The CDR3 reads CASSSGQGVINEQFF. CDR3 sequence (DNA): TGTGCCAGCAGTTCGGGACAGGGGGTAATCAATGAGCAGTTCTTC. Based on the CDR3 plus reference TRBV28 and TRBJ2-1, the full variable domain is DVKVTQSSRYLVKRTGEKVFLECVQDMDHENMFWYRQDPGLGLRLIYFSYDVKMKEKGDIPEGYSVSREKKERFSLILESASTNQTSMYLCASSSGQGVINEQFFGPGTRLTVL.

This sequence joins TRBV6-4 and TRBJ2-2, with a possible D match to TRBD1 (6 bases). The CDR3 is 14 amino acids. Germline V gene lookup returns CDR1 MRHNA and CDR2 SNTAGT. The V and J ends lost 9 bases and 1 base respectively, with 12 bases between them. As DNA, the CDR3 is TGTGCCAGTATGGTGGACAGGAACACCGGGGAGCTGTTTTTT. Translation: CASMVDRNTGELFF.

This clone was seen a handful of times. This CDR3 reads CASSYTGYEQYF. Written as DNA, the CDR3 is TGTGCCAGCAGTTACACAGGCTACGAGCAGTACTTC. The J gene is TRBJ2-7, the V gene TRBV6-6, with D maybe TRBD1 (5 bases). The ends were cut back, 2 bases at V and 3 bases at J, with 5 bases in the middle. The CDR3 is 12 amino acids. CDR1 and CDR2 from the germline V gene are MNHNY and SVGAGI (reference sequence).

This chain connects TRBV5-4 to TRBJ2-7, with TRBD2 identical over 7 bases. V trimming: 4 bases; J trimming: 0 bases; junction bases outside the gene matches: 7. CDR1 SGHNT and CDR2 YYREEE come from the germline V gene (reference sequence). The CDR3 spans 15 residues. DNA of the CDR3: TGTGCCAGCAGCCCTGGAGGCGGGAGCTCCTACGAGCAGTACTTC. This encodes CASSPGGGSSYEQYF.

In regard to this clone: One end of the junction varies from germline; a read error may be responsible. This rearrangement joins TRBV11-2 to TRBJ2-1; 7 nucleotides line up with TRBD1. Germline V lookup: CDR1 SGHAT, CDR2 FQNNGV. This CDR3 spans 18 amino acids. This CDR3 is CASSFTLITGASFNEQFF. The CDR3 DNA reads TGTGCCAGCAGCTTTACATTAATAACAGGGGCATCCTTCAATGAGCAGTTCTTC.

The chain recombines TRBV18 with TRBJ1-4; D is ambiguous. This CDR3 spans 13 amino acids. V was trimmed by 3 bases and J by 3 bases, leaving 5 bases between them. The V gene's germline CDR1 is KGHSH and CDR2 LQKENI. This CDR3 is CASSPGPNEKLFF. CDR3 bases: TGTGCCAGCTCACCCGGGCCTAATGAAAAACTGTTTTTT.

The chain recombines TRBV6-4 with TRBJ2-3; the match to TRBD2 covers 7 bases. The CDR3 totals 15 residues. V shed 5 bases and J 0 bases; nucleotides not matched to a gene: 5. The V gene's germline CDR1 is MRHNA and CDR2 SNTAGT. The DNA of the CDR3 is TGTGCCAGCAGTCCTGGACTAGGGAGCACAGATACGCAGTATTTT. Protein product: CASSPGLGSTDTQYF.

This clone was observed a handful of times. This chain links TRBV2 with TRBJ1-5; D gene unclear. The germline V gene has CDR1 SNHLY and CDR2 FYNNEI. Deletions cut 2 bases from V and 4 bases from J, with 3 bases between. The CDR3 is made up of 12 amino acids. This chain's CDR3 is CASSEPNQPQHF. The CDR3 DNA sequence: TGTGCCAGCAGTGAACCTAATCAGCCCCAGCATTTT.

This chain connects TRBV6-1 to TRBJ1-1; 8 bases map to TRBD1. V shed 6 bases and J 5 bases; nucleotides not matched to a gene: 11. The CDR3 contains 15 residues. Germline CDR1 and CDR2: MNHNS and SASEGT. The CDR3 region is CASRDREKVWTEAFF. The CDR3 coding sequence is TGTGCCAGCAGGGACAGGGAAAAGGTGTGGACTGAAGCTTTCTTT.

The chain couples TRBV5-6 to TRBJ2-7; D is possibly TRBD2 (5 bases). Trimming pared 5 bases from V and 4 bases from J, leaving 22 bases between. The CDR3 is made up of 16 amino acids. Looked up from germline, CDR1 is SGHDT and CDR2 is YYEEEE. CDR3 region: CASSETVREIWYEQYF. CDR3 in DNA: TGTGCCAGCAGTGAGACGGTGAGGGAAATCTGGTACGAGCAGTACTTC.

This clone was seen just once. V and J are TRBV11-2 and TRBJ2-5, with TRBD2 as a possible D gene (6 bases). The ends were cut back, 2 bases at V and 2 bases at J, with 12 bases in the middle. Germline V gene sequence: CDR1 SGHAT, CDR2 FQNNGV. The length of the CDR3 is 15 residues. CDR3 protein: CASSLSIGGQETQYF. The CDR3 bases are TGTGCCAGCAGCTTATCGATCGGGGGACAAGAGACCCAGTACTTC.

This chain uses TRBV6-5 with TRBJ1-1, with D possibly being TRBD1 (6 bases). V lost 3 bases, J lost 5 bases, and 16 bases lay in between. CDR1 is MNHEY and CDR2 is SVGAGI in the germline V gene. The CDR3 consists of 15 residues. The CDR3 here is CASSYSGGGSTEAFF. In nucleotides, the CDR3 is TGTGCCAGCAGTTATAGTGGAGGGGGTTCAACTGAAGCTTTCTTT.

As to this clone: Mismatch with germline at one junction end may stem from a read error. The V call is TRBV6-1, the J call TRBJ2-1; no reliable D call. This CDR3 comprises 17 residues. The germline V gene has CDR1 MNHNS and CDR2 SASEGT. CDR3 loop: CASSDGTGSSSYNGQFF. The CDR3 DNA is TGTGCCAGCAGTGATGGCACCGGGTCGAGCTCCTACAATGGGCAGTTCTTC.

The CDR3 reads CASSVTSGTSNYGYTF. CDR3 in DNA: TGTGCCAGTAGTGTAACTTCCGGGACCTCTAACTATGGCTACACCTTC. The V gene is TRBV19, the J gene TRBJ1-2; TRBD1 is a possible D gene (5 bases). V shed 5 bases and J shed 0 bases, with 16 bases lying between them. The CDR3 runs to 16 residues. Per germline, CDR1 LNHDA and CDR2 SQIVND (reference sequence).

This chain joins TRBV29-1 and TRBJ2-3; 9 bases are shared with TRBD2. Germline assignment: CDR1 SQVTM and CDR2 ANQGSEA. The CDR3 totals 12 residues. V shed 8 bases and J 5 bases; nucleotides not matched to a gene: 5. The CDR3 DNA reads TGCAGCACTAGCGGGTTACAAGATACGCAGTATTTT. Its translation is CSTSGLQDTQYF.

The CDR3 sequence: CASSEYRAGVLDTQYF. CDR3 in DNA: TGTGCCAGCAGTGAATATCGAGCGGGAGTACTAGATACGCAGTATTTT. V gene TRBV6-1 combines with J gene TRBJ2-3, with TRBD2 identical over 8 bases. Germline CDR1 and CDR2: MNHNS and SASEGT. The CDR3 runs 16 residues. V gave up 2 bases and J gave up 5 bases; unmatched junction bases: 9.

DNA for the CDR3: TGTGCCAGCAGCTTGGACGAGACCCAGTACTTC. Translating gives CASSLDETQYF. The chain is built from TRBV5-8 and TRBJ2-5; D is uncertain. V was cut by 0 bases and J by 5 bases, with 2 bases left in between. Germline assignment: CDR1 SGHTS and CDR2 YDEGEE. The CDR3 is 11 residues long. The full variable domain, its missing parts supplied by reference TRBV5-8 and TRBJ2-5, is EAGVTQSPTHLIKTRGQQATLRCSPISGHTSVYWYQQALGLGLQFLLWYDEGEERNRGNFPPRFSGRQFPNYSSELNVNALELEDSALYLCASSLDETQYFGPGTRLLVL.

The chain uses TRBV7-2 and TRBJ2-5; TRBD2 is a possible D gene (6 bases). The CDR3 consists of 13 residues. CDR1 and CDR2 from the germline V gene are SGHTA and FQGNSA. Trimming stripped 3 bases from V and 3 bases from J, with 8 bases between. CDR3 nucleotide sequence: TGTGCCAGCAGCTTCGGGGGAAAAGAGACCCAGTACTTC. Translation gives CASSFGGKETQYF.